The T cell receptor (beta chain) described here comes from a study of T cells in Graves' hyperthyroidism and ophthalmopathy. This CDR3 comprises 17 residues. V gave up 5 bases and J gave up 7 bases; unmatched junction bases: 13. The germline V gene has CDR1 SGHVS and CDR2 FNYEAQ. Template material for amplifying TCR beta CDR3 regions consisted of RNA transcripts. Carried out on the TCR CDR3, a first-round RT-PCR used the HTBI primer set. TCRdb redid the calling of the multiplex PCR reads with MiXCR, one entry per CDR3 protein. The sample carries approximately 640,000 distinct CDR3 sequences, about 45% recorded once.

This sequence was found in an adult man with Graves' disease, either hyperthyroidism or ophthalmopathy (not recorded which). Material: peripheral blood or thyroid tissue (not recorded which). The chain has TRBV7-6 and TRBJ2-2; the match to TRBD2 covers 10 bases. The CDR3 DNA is TGTGCCAGCAGCCAAGAAATGGCTAGCGGGAGTGTCGGGGAGCTGTTTTTT. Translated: CASSQEMASGSVGELFF.